Included here is one T cell receptor (beta chain) sequence, with context. Germline V lookup: CDR1 MNHEY, CDR2 SVGAGI. Trimming stripped 0 bases from V and 8 bases from J, with 13 bases between. This CDR3 comprises 15 residues. The data were obtained in a study of blood T cell repertoires in COVID-19. Profiling relied on immunoSEQ multiplex PCR, and the TCRdb table lists in-frame clones only, not all of them. The sample has some 31,000 clones; 85% to 90% are singletons. Specimen: peripheral blood. The chain has TRBV6-5 and TRBJ1-4, with D possibly being TRBD1 (6 bases). This TCR was recovered from a man aged 70 or older with active COVID-19. The CDR3 loop is CASSYSTQGGEKLFF. For the CDR3, the DNA is TGTGCCAGCAGTTACTCGACACAGGGAGGGGAAAAACTGTTTTTT.